This T cell receptor beta chain was sequenced during a study of cytomegalovirus exposure and HLA in healthy donors. Use of 60 Vbeta and 13 Jbeta primers characterized the PCR. How the authors handled the data: A later analysis counted approximately 80 million unique TCR beta chains, around 12 million shared. Sequenced by immunoSEQ multiplex PCR; TCRdb stores in-frame clones only, minus some. That table gives V, J and clone size, and the DNA gave D and trimming. The repertoire has about 180,000 clones, roughly three quarters of them found once; the top ten carry under 3%. This clonotype originated in a woman aged 25-40 years in good health and CMV-seropositive. The sample was PBMCs.

The CDR3 region is CASGLARYDYGYTF. In DNA, the CDR3 is TGTGCCAGCGGGCTAGCTCGGTACGACTATGGCTACACCTTC. This sequence joins TRBV28 and TRBJ1-2; D remains ambiguous. Germline V CDR1 and CDR2: MDHEN, SYDVKM. Trimming shortened V by 8 bases and J by 3 bases, and 16 bases separated the two germline ends. CDR3 size: 14 residues.